The 23 T cell receptor beta chains below all came from one sample that was sequenced in a study of PD-1 blockade in mismatch repair-deficient tumors. Libraries were prepared by immunoSEQ multiplex PCR; TCRdb keeps only in-frame clonotypes and omits some of them. In the table there are some 25,000 clones, about four fifths of which are singletons. Sample: PBMCs, taken before pembrolizumab treatment. These receptors were obtained from an adult with mismatch repair-deficient cancer.

The rearrangement joins TRBV6-1 to TRBJ1-1; a possible D gene is TRBD1 (6 bases). Trimming stripped 5 bases from V and 5 bases from J, with 12 bases between. This CDR3 contains 13 residues. The germline gives CDR1 MNHNS, CDR2 SASEGT. The CDR3, as DNA: TGTGCCAGCAGTCCCCCAGGGGTGACTGAAGCTTTCTTT. Translating gives CASSPPGVTEAFF.

The chain recombines TRBV30 with TRBJ1-2, with 11 bases identical to TRBD1. The CDR3 contains 15 residues. The J segment lost 7 bases and the V segment lost 8 bases, leaving 15 bases of the junction unmatched. Per germline, CDR1 GTSNPN and CDR2 SVGIG (reference sequence). CDR3 sequence: CAGMTFGQGASGYTF. The CDR3 DNA follows: TGTGCCGGGATGACATTTGGACAGGGGGCGTCTGGCTACACCTTC.

The rearrangement links TRBV7-7 to TRBJ2-5, with 13 positions matching TRBD2. Germline-derived CDR1 and CDR2 are SSHAT and FNYEAQ (reference sequence). The V segment lost 5 bases and the J segment 5 bases; nucleotides outside the gene matches: 11. CDR3 length: 17 amino acids. The DNA of the CDR3 is TGTGCCAGCAGCCTACAAACTAGCGGGAGGGCCGGGGAGACCCAGTACTTC. It is translated as CASSLQTSGRAGETQYF.

The rearrangement joins TRBV19 to TRBJ1-2; 7 bases match TRBD1. Germline V gene sequence: CDR1 LNHDA, CDR2 SQIVND (reference sequence). The CDR3 loop spans 14 amino acids. J was trimmed by 1 base and V by 5 bases; bases with no gene match: 4. CDR3 amino acids: CASSLGQLNYGYTF. In DNA form, the CDR3 reads TGTGCCAGTAGTTTGGGACAGCTTAACTATGGCTACACCTTC.

The rearrangement links TRBV29-1 to TRBJ2-7; TRBD1 aligns across 11 bases. Germline CDR1 is SQVTM and CDR2 is ANQGSEA. This CDR3 contains 15 residues. The trim removed 6 bases at V and 4 bases at J, leaving 11 bases unmatched. CDR3 amino acids: CSVAPGTGGFYEQYF. CDR3 nucleotides: TGCAGCGTGGCACCCGGGACAGGGGGTTTTTACGAGCAGTACTTC.

This clone was picked up a small number of times. The chain is built from TRBV28 and TRBJ2-7; the match to TRBD2 covers 8 bases. Germline CDR1 is MDHEN and CDR2 is SYDVKM. J gave up 4 bases and V 5 bases, and 7 bases lay outside the gene matches. The CDR3 is made up of 14 amino acids. The CDR3 region is CASSPQVAGYEQYF. The CDR3 DNA sequence: TGTGCCAGCAGTCCCCAAGTAGCGGGATACGAGCAGTACTTC.

This clone showed up just once. The rearrangement links TRBV7-8 to TRBJ2-7; D call uncertain. This CDR3 region has 12 residues. Germline CDR1 and CDR2: SGHVS and FQNEAQ. Between the trimmed V and J ends, which lost 5 bases and 8 bases, there was a span of 13 bases. The DNA of the CDR3 is TGTGCCAGCAGCCCTCCCGGGTATCAGCAGTACTTC. Protein: CASSPPGYQQYF.

This clone has a single count. The chain is built from TRBV18 and TRBJ1-5; TRBD1 might be the D (6 bases). This CDR3 comprises 15 residues. Germline assignment: CDR1 KGHSH and CDR2 LQKENI. The V end lost 4 bases, the J end lost 2 bases, and 12 bases lay between the germline ends. CDR3 region: CASSLRGYGNQPQHF. CDR3 bases: TGTGCCAGCTCACTCAGGGGTTACGGCAATCAGCCCCAGCATTTT.

The V and J genes are TRBV28 and TRBJ2-1, with 8 bases aligning to TRBD1. This CDR3 contains 14 residues. With 4 bases clipped from V and 4 bases from J, the junction kept 3 bases outside the gene matches. In germline, CDR1 is MDHEN, CDR2 SYDVKM. The CDR3 DNA sequence: TGTGCCAGCAGTTCGGGACAGGAGTACAATGAGCAGTTCTTC. It encodes CASSSGQEYNEQFF. Full variable domain (outside the CDR3, taken from reference TRBV28 and TRBJ2-1): DVKVTQSSRYLVKRTGEKVFLECVQDMDHENMFWYRQDPGLGLRLIYFSYDVKMKEKGDIPEGYSVSREKKERFSLILESASTNQTSMYLCASSSGQEYNEQFFGPGTRLTVL.

The sample holds a few counts of this clone. This rearrangement joins TRBV27 to TRBJ2-7; 9 bases map to TRBD2. The CDR3 loop spans 13 amino acids. J gave up 3 bases and V 8 bases, and 5 bases lay outside the gene matches. The germline V gene has CDR1 MNHEY and CDR2 SMNVEV (reference sequence). The CDR3 loop reads CASSSGIGYEQYF. The CDR3 DNA follows: TGTGCCAGCTCTAGCGGGATAGGCTACGAGCAGTACTTC.

V is TRBV4-2 and J is TRBJ2-7, with 13 nucleotides matching TRBD2. The CDR3 runs to 16 residues. V gave up 3 bases and J gave up 7 bases; unmatched junction bases: 9. Germline CDR1 LGHNA, CDR2 YNFKEQ. The DNA of the CDR3 is TGTGCCAGCAGCCACAAACTAGCGGGAGGGCCGGGGGAGCAGTACTTC. Translation gives CASSHKLAGGPGEQYF.

The V and J genes are TRBV5-1 and TRBJ2-1; 10 bases align to TRBD2. The V gene's germline CDR1 is SGHRS and CDR2 YFSETQ. The length of the CDR3 is 13 residues. V lost 7 bases to trimming and J lost 8 bases; unmatched junction nucleotides: 6. This CDR3 reads CASWASGSDEQFF. The CDR3, as DNA: TGCGCCAGCTGGGCTAGCGGGAGCGATGAGCAGTTCTTC.

The chain recombines TRBV5-6 with TRBJ1-2; 9 bases map to TRBD1. The CDR3 has 14 amino acids. The J segment lost 4 bases and the V segment lost 4 bases, leaving 5 bases of the junction unmatched. Germline V CDR1 and CDR2: SGHDT, YYEEEE. DNA for the CDR3: TGTGCCAGCAGCGCCCAGACAGGGGGCTATGGCTACACCTTC. It codes for CASSAQTGGYGYTF.

This clone turned up a few times. The chain uses TRBV7-9 and TRBJ2-7; D gene ambiguous. Trimming took 1 base from V and 0 from J, leaving 10 bases between them. Germline CDR1 SEHNR, CDR2 FQNEAQ (reference sequence). This CDR3 region has 15 residues. CDR3 sequence (DNA): TGTGCCAGCAGCTTAGTCGGAGAACACTCCTACGAGCAGTACTTC. This translates into CASSLVGEHSYEQYF.

The V and J genes are TRBV5-4 and TRBJ1-4; 7 bases are a match to TRBD1. The V segment lost 3 bases and the J segment 3 bases; nucleotides outside the gene matches: 11. Germline assignment: CDR1 SGHNT and CDR2 YYREEE (reference sequence). This CDR3 has 17 amino acids. The CDR3 nucleotides read TGTGCCAGCAGCTCAGGGACAGCCTATTTGGCTAATGAAAAACTGTTTTTT. Protein: CASSSGTAYLANEKLFF.

The V and J genes are TRBV4-2 and TRBJ2-3; tentatively, D is TRBD1 (6 bases). In germline, CDR1 is LGHNA, CDR2 YNFKEQ. Trimming stripped 3 bases from V and 4 bases from J, with 20 bases between. The CDR3 contains 17 residues. The CDR3 region is CASSHARQGFFPDTQYF. CDR3 nucleotides: TGTGCCAGCAGCCATGCTAGGCAGGGGTTCTTCCCAGATACGCAGTATTTT.

This clone was recorded only once. The chain uses TRBV6-1 and TRBJ2-1; tentatively, D is TRBD2 (6 bases). Trimming stripped 4 bases from V and 13 bases from J, with 17 bases between. CDR1 and CDR2 from the germline V gene are MNHNS and SASEGT. This CDR3 is 13 amino acids long. The CDR3 bases are TGTGCCAGCAGTGCACCAGCGGGTTTATCTCAGTTCTTC. Amino acid sequence: CASSAPAGLSQFF.

The V and J genes are TRBV28 and TRBJ2-1, with 10 bases lining up with TRBD2. CDR1 is MDHEN, CDR2 SYDVKM, per germline. Losses at the gene ends were 4 bases for V and 12 bases for J; bases not matched to a gene: 12. CDR3 length equals 15 residues. The CDR3: CASSSNRGLAVRQFF. For the CDR3, the DNA is TGTGCCAGCAGTTCCAACCGCGGACTAGCGGTAAGGCAGTTCTTC.

The chain combines TRBV27 with TRBJ1-3; D is unresolved. CDR3 size: 15 residues. V was pared by 6 bases and J by 0 bases, with 12 bases between. Per germline, CDR1 MNHEY and CDR2 SMNVEV (reference sequence). The CDR3 sequence is CASRPGVPSGNTIYF. CDR3 bases: TGTGCCAGCAGACCCGGGGTCCCCTCTGGAAACACCATATATTTT.

The gene calls are TRBV2 and TRBJ1-1, with a weak D call TRBD1 (5 bases). The CDR3 consists of 15 residues. Germline CDR1 is SNHLY and CDR2 is FYNNEI. Trimming removed 7 bases at V and 1 base at J, with 16 bases between. This CDR3 reads CASTNTGFGNTEAFF. In DNA, the CDR3 is TGTGCCAGCACGAACACAGGTTTCGGGAACACTGAAGCTTTCTTT.

The chain joins TRBV30 to TRBJ2-3; TRBD1 might be the D (5 bases). The CDR3 is 13 residues long. Trimming removed 3 bases at V and 0 bases at J, with 7 bases between. Germline CDR1 and CDR2: GTSNPN and SVGIG (reference sequence). The CDR3 reads CAWRTASTDTQYF. CDR3 nucleotides: TGTGCCTGGAGGACAGCTAGCACAGATACGCAGTATTTT.

The chain carries TRBV4-2 and TRBJ1-5; TRBD1 matches 9 bases. This CDR3 is built from 16 residues. Germline-derived CDR1 and CDR2 are LGHNA and YNFKEQ. Trimming removed 0 bases from V and 6 bases from J; junction bases left unmatched: 6. The CDR3 spells CASSQDLTGGGQPQHF. For the CDR3, the DNA is TGTGCCAGCAGCCAAGATTTGACAGGGGGAGGTCAGCCCCAGCATTTT.

There are a few counts of this clone. V and J are TRBV27 and TRBJ2-7, with 11 bases lining up with TRBD2. CDR3 size: 19 residues. Per the germline V gene, CDR1 is MNHEY and CDR2 is SMNVEV (reference sequence). The V gene end was trimmed by 5 bases and the J gene end by 3 bases; junction bases not matched to a gene: 18. The CDR3 loop is CASSPSGLAGGRLDYEQYF. CDR3 DNA: TGTGCCAGCAGTCCCTCGGGGCTAGCGGGAGGACGGTTAGACTACGAGCAGTACTTC.